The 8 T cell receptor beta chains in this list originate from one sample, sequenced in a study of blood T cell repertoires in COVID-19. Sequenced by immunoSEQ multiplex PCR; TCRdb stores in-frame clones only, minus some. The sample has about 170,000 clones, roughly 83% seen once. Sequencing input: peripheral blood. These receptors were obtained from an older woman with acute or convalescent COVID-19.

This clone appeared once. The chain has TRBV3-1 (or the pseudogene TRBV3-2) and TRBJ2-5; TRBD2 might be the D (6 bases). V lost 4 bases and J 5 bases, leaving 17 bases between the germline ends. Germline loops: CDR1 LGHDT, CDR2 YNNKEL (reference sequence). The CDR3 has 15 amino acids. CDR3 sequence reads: CASSRLGGQVETQYF. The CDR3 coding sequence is TGTGCCAGCAGCCGACTAGGTGGGCAGGTGGAGACCCAGTACTTC.

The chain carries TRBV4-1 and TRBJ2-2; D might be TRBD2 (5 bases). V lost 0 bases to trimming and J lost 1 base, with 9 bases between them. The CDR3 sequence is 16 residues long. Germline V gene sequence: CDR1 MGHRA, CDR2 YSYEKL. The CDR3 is CASSQERERNTGELFF. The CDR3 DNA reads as TGCGCCAGCAGCCAAGAGAGGGAGAGGAACACCGGGGAGCTGTTTTTT.

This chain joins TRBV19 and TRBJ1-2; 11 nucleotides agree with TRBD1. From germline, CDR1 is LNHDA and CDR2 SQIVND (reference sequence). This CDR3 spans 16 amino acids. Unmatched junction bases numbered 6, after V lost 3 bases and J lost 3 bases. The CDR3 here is CASSIWGQGEDYGYTF. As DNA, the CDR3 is TGTGCCAGTAGTATTTGGGGACAGGGGGAAGACTATGGCTACACCTTC.

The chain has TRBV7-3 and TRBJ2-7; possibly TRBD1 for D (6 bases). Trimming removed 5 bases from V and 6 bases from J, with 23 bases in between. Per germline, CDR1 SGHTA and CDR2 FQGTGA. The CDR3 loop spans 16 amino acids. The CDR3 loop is CASSLGSGMGALEQYF. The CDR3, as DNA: TGTGCCAGCAGCCTTGGATCAGGGATGGGGGCCCTCGAGCAGTACTTC.

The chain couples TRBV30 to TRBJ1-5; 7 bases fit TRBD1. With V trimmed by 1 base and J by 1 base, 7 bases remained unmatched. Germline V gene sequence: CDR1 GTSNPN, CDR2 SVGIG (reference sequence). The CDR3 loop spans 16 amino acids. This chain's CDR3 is CAWSDMDRLSNQPQHF. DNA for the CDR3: TGTGCCTGGAGTGACATGGACAGGTTAAGCAATCAGCCCCAGCATTTT.

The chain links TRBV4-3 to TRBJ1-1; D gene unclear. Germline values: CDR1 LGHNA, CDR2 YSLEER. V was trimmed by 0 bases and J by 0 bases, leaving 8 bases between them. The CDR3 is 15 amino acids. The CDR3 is CASSQEPGLNTEAFF. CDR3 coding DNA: TGCGCCAGCAGCCAAGAGCCAGGCCTGAACACTGAAGCTTTCTTT.

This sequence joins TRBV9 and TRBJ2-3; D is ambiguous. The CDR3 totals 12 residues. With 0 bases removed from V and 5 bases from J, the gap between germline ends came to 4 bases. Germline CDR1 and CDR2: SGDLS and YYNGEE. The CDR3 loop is CASSVDRDTQYF. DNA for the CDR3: TGTGCCAGCAGCGTAGATCGAGATACGCAGTATTTT.

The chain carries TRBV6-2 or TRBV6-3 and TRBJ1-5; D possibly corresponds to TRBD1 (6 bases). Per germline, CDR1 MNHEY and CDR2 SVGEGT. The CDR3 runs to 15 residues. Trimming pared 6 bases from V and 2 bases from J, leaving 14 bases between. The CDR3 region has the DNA TGTGCCAGCAGATACAGGGACTCGGGCAATCAGCCCCAGCATTTT. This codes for CASRYRDSGNQPQHF.